Listed here is a single T cell receptor beta chain. Its cognate antigen is unknown. The data derive from a study of blood T cells in healthy people across ages. About the research overall: The template switching approach captured approximately one barcoded beta molecule for every two T cells. Notes on the study in general: Observed TCR beta diversity per million T cells went down as age went up. This fall followed a roughly linear course with age. Researchers deemed the diversity estimates from one million T cells underestimates.

Primers used in a second PCR of about 7 to 11 cycles were a sample-barcoded 5' primer and a J-beta primer mix. TCRdb used MiXCR to reprocess the 5' RACE reads, holding one entry per CDR3 protein. The data show more than 1.4 million distinct CDR3 sequences, around two fifths seen once. The TCR sequence derives from a woman aged 18-35 years in good health. The sequenced sample was blood.

The CDR3 coding sequence is TGTGCCAGCAGCTTGCTTTTCTATGGCTACACCTTC. Its protein is CASSLLFYGYTF. This chain links TRBV28 with TRBJ1-2, with D unresolved. The CDR3 contains 12 residues. Per the germline V gene, CDR1 is MDHEN and CDR2 is SYDVKM. V was cut by 6 bases and J by 4 bases, with 9 bases left in between.